Listed here are 20 T cell receptor beta chains from one sample, sequenced in a study of blood T cells in healthy people across ages. Using a J-beta primer mix together with a sample-barcoded 5' primer, a second PCR was run for about 7 to 12 cycles. TCRdb independently ran MiXCR on the 5' RACE reads; one entry per CDR3 protein. The repertoire includes some 790,000 distinct CDR3 sequences, more than 25% of them detected once, and roughly 17% sits in the top ten. The source material was blood. The receptors come from a woman older than 75 in good health.

The chain couples TRBV7-2 to TRBJ2-1, with D perhaps TRBD1 or TRBD2 (5 bases each). CDR1 is SGHTA and CDR2 is FQGNSA in the germline V gene. Trimming stripped 7 bases from V and 5 bases from J, with 15 bases between. The CDR3 sequence is 14 residues long. The CDR3: CASTRGRGNNEQFF. Here the CDR3 DNA reads TGTGCCAGCACACGGGGTAGGGGTAACAATGAGCAGTTCTTC.

This clonotype was counted only a few times. The CDR3 sequence is CSVPGTGARGSGQPQHF. DNA of the CDR3: TGCAGTGTTCCTGGAACGGGGGCGAGGGGCTCAGGACAGCCCCAGCATTTT. This rearrangement joins TRBV20-1 to TRBJ1-5; D is possibly TRBD1 (6 bases). This CDR3 has 17 amino acids. Trimming cost V 7 bases and J 7 bases, with 29 bases left between them. CDR1 DFQATT and CDR2 SNEGSKA come from the germline V gene (reference sequence).

The chain has TRBV5-1 and TRBJ2-1; D unclear. The ends were cut back, 2 bases at V and 4 bases at J, with 16 bases in the middle. Germline V gene data show CDR1 as SGHRS and CDR2 as YFSETQ. The CDR3 extends over 16 amino acids. The CDR3 loop reads CASSFETPPRYNEQFF. The CDR3 DNA follows: TGCGCCAGCAGCTTCGAGACACCCCCAAGATACAATGAGCAGTTCTTC.

As for this clonotype: This could be a read error, since a much larger clone is one nucleotide away. The V and J genes are TRBV10-3 and TRBJ2-7; D perhaps matches TRBD2 (6 bases). V was clipped by 10 bases and J by 7 bases, with 17 bases between them. CDR1 is ENHRY and CDR2 is SYGVKD in the germline V gene. The CDR3 has 12 amino acids. The CDR3 here is CATSRPGDEQYF. The CDR3 DNA reads as TGTGCCACCTCGAGGCCGGGAGATGAGCAGTACTTC.

At least ten counts were recorded for this clonotype. The chain is built from TRBV2 and TRBJ2-1; no clear D gene. Trimming removed 2 bases from V and 7 bases from J, with 12 bases in between. CDR3 size: 14 residues. The germline V gene encodes CDR1 SNHLY and CDR2 FYNNEI. CDR3 sequence (DNA): TGTGCCAGCAGTGAAATAAAGCCCCCTAATGAGCAGTTCTTC. Translating gives CASSEIKPPNEQFF. Supplemented by reference TRBV2 and TRBJ2-1, the full variable domain reads EPEVTQTPSHQVTQMGQEVILRCVPISNHLYFYWYRQILGQKVEFLVSFYNNEISEKSEIFDDQFSVERPDGSNFTLKIRSTKLEDSAMYFCASSEIKPPNEQFFGPGTRLTVL.

This clonotype was recorded many times. V gene TRBV7-2 combines with J gene TRBJ2-1; a possible D gene is TRBD2 (5 bases). The germline V gene has CDR1 SGHTA and CDR2 FQGNSA. The V and J ends lost 2 bases and 10 bases respectively, with 12 bases between them. This CDR3 has 13 residues. The CDR3 loop is CASSLSLVAEQFF. The DNA of the CDR3 is TGTGCCAGCAGCTTATCACTAGTGGCGGAGCAGTTCTTC.

The table lists this clonotype with a few counts. This could be a read error, since a much larger clone is one nucleotide away. The chain recombines TRBV7-2 with TRBJ2-1, with D perhaps being TRBD1 or TRBD2 (5 bases each). Trimming took 1 base from V and 12 from J, leaving 16 bases between them. This CDR3 spans 14 amino acids. CDR1 is SGHTA, CDR2 FQGNSA, per germline. The CDR3 is CASSLGSQWGLQFF. CDR3 nucleotide sequence: TGTGCCAGCAGCTTAGGGTCCCAGTGGGGGTTGCAGTTCTTC.

V is TRBV6-2 or TRBV6-3 and J is TRBJ2-1; maybe TRBD2 (6 bases). TRBJ2-7 explains the end of the DNA better; the J call may be wrong. Germline CDR1 MNHEY, CDR2 SVGEGT. The CDR3 runs 13 residues. The CDR3 DNA reads TGTGCCAGCACGGGAGCGGCCTACAATGAGCAGTACTTC. This translates into CASTGAAYNEQYF.

This clonotype occurred many times. This rearrangement joins TRBV7-2 to TRBJ2-5; a weak D match, TRBD1 (6 bases). The length of the CDR3 is 19 residues. Germline V gene sequence: CDR1 SGHTA, CDR2 FQGNSA. Trimming took 4 bases from V and 7 from J, leaving 31 bases between them. DNA of the CDR3: TGTGCCAGCAGCTCAATGGGTGGCGGCAGGGGTATGGGGAAAGTGACCCAGTACTTC. As protein: CASSSMGGGRGMGKVTQYF.

This clonotype came up a few times. The germline gene is not matched at one end of the junction; a read error may be the cause. CDR3 sequence: CARSAVGDRTQGYYGYTF. The CDR3 DNA follows: TGTGCCAGGAGTGCGGTGGGGGACAGGACTCAGGGGTACTATGGCTACACCTTC. J is TRBJ1-2 and V is TRBV30, with 8 bases lining up with TRBD1. The germline gives CDR1 GTSNPN, CDR2 SVGIG (reference sequence). The CDR3 runs to 18 residues.

Ten or more counts support this clonotype. The V gene is TRBV6-5, the J gene TRBJ2-3; TRBD2 aligns across 13 bases. From germline, CDR1 is MNHEY and CDR2 SVGAGI. The V segment lost 6 bases and the J segment 6 bases; nucleotides outside the gene matches: 12. The CDR3 length is 17 residues. The CDR3 loop is CASSRTSGGKFYDTQYF. The CDR3 bases are TGTGCCAGCAGCAGGACTAGCGGGGGTAAATTTTACGATACGCAGTATTTT.

This clonotype has a single count. V is TRBV7-6 and J is TRBJ2-1; 9 bases align to TRBD2. The V gene's germline CDR1 is SGHVS and CDR2 FNYEAQ. The V segment lost 5 bases and the J segment 2 bases; nucleotides outside the gene matches: 10. The CDR3 has 17 residues. The CDR3 region is CASSPGGASGAYNEQFF. The CDR3 DNA reads as TGTGCCAGCAGCCCCGGTGGAGCTAGCGGGGCCTACAATGAGCAGTTCTTC.

The chain links TRBV28 to TRBJ2-1; TRBD2 is a possible D gene (6 bases). V lost 4 bases and J 5 bases, leaving 21 bases between the germline ends. The CDR3 extends over 17 amino acids. The germline V gene has CDR1 MDHEN and CDR2 SYDVKM. The CDR3 reads CASSSRGGASFDNEQFF. The DNA of the CDR3 is TGTGCCAGCAGTTCTCGGGGAGGAGCTTCCTTCGACAATGAGCAGTTCTTC.

This clonotype was seen ten or more times. The chain recombines TRBV12-3 or TRBV12-4 with TRBJ2-3, with 10 bases lining up with TRBD2. This CDR3 region has 15 residues. The V segment lost 3 bases and the J segment 5 bases; nucleotides outside the gene matches: 5. CDR3 nucleotide sequence: TGTGCCAGCAGTTTGGCTAGCGGGGGCCAAGATACGCAGTATTTT. It translates to CASSLASGGQDTQYF.

CDR3 amino acids: CASSFVTGTALNEQFF. The CDR3 nucleotides are TGTGCCAGCAGCTTCGTCACCGGGACAGCACTCAATGAGCAGTTCTTC. The rearrangement links TRBV7-2 to TRBJ2-1; TRBD1 matches at 7 bases. The CDR3 consists of 16 residues. V shed 3 bases and J 6 bases; nucleotides not matched to a gene: 11. From germline, CDR1 is SGHTA and CDR2 FQGNSA. Drawing the rest from reference TRBV7-2 and TRBJ2-1, the complete variable domain is GAGVSQSPSNKVTEKGKDVELRCDPISGHTALYWYRQSLGQGLEFLIYFQGNSAPDKSGLPSDRFSAERTGGSVSTLTIQRTQQEDSAVYLCASSFVTGTALNEQFFGPGTRLTVL.

As regards this clonotype: This may come from a read error, since a much larger clone is one base off. This chain joins TRBV7-2 and TRBJ2-7; D gene unclear. CDR3 length: 12 residues. Deletions cut 3 bases from V and 7 bases from J, with 10 bases between. CDR1 is SGHTA and CDR2 is FQGNSA in the germline V gene. This chain's CDR3 is CASSFSINEQYF. CDR3 DNA sequence: TGTGCCAGCAGCTTCTCAATCAATGAGCAGTACTTC.

This clonotype occurred many times. V usage is TRBV3-1 and J usage is TRBJ2-5, with 12 bases identical to TRBD2. With V trimmed by 4 bases and J by 1 base, 4 bases remained unmatched. Looked up from germline, CDR1 is LGHDT and CDR2 is YNNKEL (reference sequence). This CDR3 is built from 16 residues. The CDR3 reads CASSPGLAGPQETQYF. DNA of the CDR3: TGTGCCAGCAGCCCAGGACTAGCGGGGCCCCAAGAGACCCAGTACTTC.

The sample holds one count of this clonotype. V and J are TRBV7-9 and TRBJ2-1; D uncertain. This CDR3 has 14 amino acids. Per the germline V gene, CDR1 is SEHNR and CDR2 is FQNEAQ (reference sequence). The V gene lost 0 bases and the J gene lost 10 bases, with 13 bases spanning the gap. CDR3 sequence (DNA): TGTGCCAGCAGCTTAGCGCTGGCAGATCACGAGCAGTTCTTC. This gives the protein CASSLALADHEQFF.

This chain uses TRBV20-1 with TRBJ2-3; 7 bases map to TRBD1. The CDR3 runs to 18 residues. The V and J ends lost 0 bases and 5 bases, in that order; junction bases with no gene match: 17. CDR1 and CDR2 (germline): DFQATT, SNEGSKA (reference sequence). As DNA, the CDR3 is TGCAGTGCTAGAGACCAACTTTATAAGACAGGGAGAGGAGATACGCAGTATTTT. It specifies CSARDQLYKTGRGDTQYF.

V is TRBV10-3 and J is TRBJ2-5; TRBD2 matches 8 bases. V was clipped by 2 bases and J by 4 bases; unmatched bases: 6. Germline V CDR1 and CDR2: ENHRY, SYGVKD. The CDR3 consists of 15 residues. The CDR3 sequence is CAISELTTSGETQYF. The CDR3 coding sequence is TGTGCCATCAGTGAGCTAACTACTAGCGGAGAGACCCAGTACTTC.